This T cell receptor (beta chain) was retrieved from a study of OX40 agonist ivuxolimab in advanced cancers. Study as a whole: The patients' treatment was ivuxolimab, an agonistic anti-OX40 (CD134) antibody.

Germline CDR1 SGHNT, CDR2 YYREEE (reference sequence). The CDR3 loop spans 15 amino acids. Trimming pared 0 bases from V and 2 bases from J, leaving 9 bases between. Individuals having autoimmune disease history or systemic immunosuppression were not enrolled. About this clone: Its antigen is unidentified.

Sequencing used immunoSEQ multiplex PCR; TCRdb keeps in-frame clones, though not all of them. Seen here are about 96,000 clones, 90% observed once, and the top ten hold around 1.5%. Overall study results and limits: Expanded clones belonging to CD8+ T cells outnumbered, on average, those of CD4+.

The sequenced sample was CD4+ or CD8+ T cells sorted from blood, obtained in a trial of the OX40 agonist ivuxolimab. This TCR was recovered from an adult with an advanced solid tumor such as melanoma, head and neck, liver or kidney cancer. The gene calls are TRBV5-4 and TRBJ1-3, with a tentative D call TRBD1 (5 bases). The CDR3 region is CASSLDGRAGNTIYF. CDR3 nucleotide sequence: TGTGCCAGCAGCTTGGACGGCAGGGCTGGAAACACCATATATTTT.